This is a list of T cell receptor beta chains from one sample in a study of CD8 T cells in ankylosing spondylitis. TCRdb itself ran the 5' RACE reads through MiXCR, one entry per CDR3 protein. The repertoire holds around 340,000 distinct CDR3 sequences, about 15% seen once, with 0.9% to 1.2% in the top ten. Sample: blood, either unsorted or a sorted T cell fraction (not recorded which). Every receptor here comes from a male donor with ankylosing spondylitis or in good health (not recorded which). CDR3s include the opening cysteine and the closing phenylalanine or tryptophan. Fields, in order: D gene, V gene, clone size, CDR3 length, J gene, CDR3 protein, CDR3 DNA. The D gene is left open where the match is weak. Size values are once, few and many counts, or a class for expanded clones, and some rows have none.

d_gene: NA; v_gene: TRBV9; abundance: NA; len: 14; j_gene: TRBJ2-3; CDR3aa: CASSVGSFTDTQYF; CDR3nt: TGTGCCAGCAGCGTAGGGTCCTTCACAGATACGCAGTATTTT
d_gene: NA; v_gene: TRBV4-2; abundance: NA; len: 15; j_gene: TRBJ2-7; CDR3aa: CASSQVLRGGYEQYF; CDR3nt: TGTGCCAGCAGCCAAGTCCTCAGGGGCGGCTACGAGCAGTACTTC
d_gene: NA; v_gene: TRBV12-3/TRBV12-4; abundance: many; len: 13; j_gene: TRBJ1-2; CDR3aa: CASSRTGDYGYTF; CDR3nt: TGTGCCAGCAGCCGAACGGGAGACTATGGCTACACCTTC
d_gene: TRBD1; v_gene: TRBV15; abundance: NA; len: 15; j_gene: TRBJ2-3; CDR3aa: CATSRAGQITDTQYF; CDR3nt: TGTGCCACCAGCAGAGCGGGACAGATAACAGATACGCAGTATTTT
d_gene: NA; v_gene: TRBV3-1; abundance: few; len: 15; j_gene: TRBJ2-5; CDR3aa: CASSLRTTWRETQYF; CDR3nt: TGTGCCAGCAGCCTCCGGACTACGTGGAGGGAGACCCAGTACTTC
d_gene: NA; v_gene: TRBV10-3; abundance: NA; len: 15; j_gene: TRBJ2-2; CDR3aa: CAISRGTLNTGELFF; CDR3nt: TGTGCCATCAGTAGAGGGACATTGAACACCGGGGAGCTGTTTTTT
d_gene: NA; v_gene: TRBV7-2; abundance: NA; len: 15; j_gene: TRBJ1-1; CDR3aa: CASSLAVRQVTEAFF; CDR3nt: TGTGCCAGCAGCTTAGCCGTGAGACAGGTCACTGAAGCTTTCTTT
d_gene: TRBD2; v_gene: TRBV5-6; abundance: NA; len: 13; j_gene: TRBJ2-7; CDR3aa: CASSFGGGAEQYF; CDR3nt: TGTGCCAGCAGCTTCGGGGGAGGGGCCGAGCAGTACTTC
d_gene: NA; v_gene: TRBV11-2; abundance: few; len: 17; j_gene: TRBJ1-2; CDR3aa: CASSLGLGGRTNYGYTF; CDR3nt: TGTGCCAGCAGTTTGGGATTAGGCGGGAGAACTAACTATGGCTACACCTTC
d_gene: TRBD2; v_gene: TRBV4-1; abundance: NA; len: 15; j_gene: TRBJ2-1; CDR3aa: CASSQGLAGVGEQFF; CDR3nt: TGCGCCAGCAGCCAAGGACTAGCGGGAGTGGGTGAGCAGTTCTTC
d_gene: NA; v_gene: TRBV6-5; abundance: few; len: 15; j_gene: TRBJ2-7; CDR3aa: CASSYPSRDGYEQYF; CDR3nt: TGTGCCAGCAGTTACCCGTCCCGGGACGGTTACGAGCAGTACTTC
d_gene: NA; v_gene: TRBV20-1; abundance: NA; len: 14; j_gene: TRBJ1-4; CDR3aa: CSAVTEATNEKLFF; CDR3nt: TGCAGTGCTGTGACGGAAGCAACTAATGAAAAACTGTTTTTT
d_gene: NA; v_gene: TRBV7-9; abundance: many; len: 16; j_gene: TRBJ1-6; CDR3aa: CASSRDRLSYNSPLHF; CDR3nt: TGTGCCAGCAGTCGGGACCGCCTCTCCTATAATTCACCCCTCCACTTT
d_gene: TRBD2; v_gene: TRBV3-1; abundance: NA; len: 15; j_gene: TRBJ2-1; CDR3aa: CASSRTSGSYNEQFF; CDR3nt: TGTGCCAGCAGCAGGACTAGCGGCTCCTACAATGAGCAGTTCTTC
d_gene: NA; v_gene: TRBV15; abundance: few; len: 16; j_gene: TRBJ1-1; CDR3aa: CATSRERREGNTEAFF; CDR3nt: TGTGCCACCAGCAGAGAGCGGCGGGAGGGGAACACTGAAGCTTTCTTT
d_gene: NA; v_gene: TRBV12-3/TRBV12-4; abundance: many; len: 13; j_gene: TRBJ2-3; CDR3aa: CASSDRWGDTQYF; CDR3nt: TGTGCCAGCAGTGATCGTTGGGGAGATACGCAGTATTTT
d_gene: NA; v_gene: TRBV12-3/TRBV12-4; abundance: NA; len: 12; j_gene: TRBJ1-6; CDR3aa: CASSLRWSPLHF; CDR3nt: TGTGCCAGCAGTTTACGGTGGTCACCCCTCCACTTT
d_gene: TRBD2; v_gene: TRBV7-8; abundance: few; len: 18; j_gene: TRBJ2-3; CDR3aa: CASSLAPRSGTSTDTQYF; CDR3nt: TGTGCCAGCAGCTTAGCCCCTCGTAGCGGGACAAGCACAGATACGCAGTATTTT
d_gene: NA; v_gene: TRBV5-1; abundance: NA; len: 13; j_gene: TRBJ2-7; CDR3aa: CASSSDSLYEQYF; CDR3nt: TGCGCCAGCAGCTCCGACAGCCTCTACGAGCAGTACTTC
d_gene: TRBD2; v_gene: TRBV5-1; abundance: NA; len: 14; j_gene: TRBJ2-1; CDR3aa: CASSFAGLDNEQFF; CDR3nt: TGCGCCAGCAGCTTCGCTGGACTAGACAATGAGCAGTTCTTC
d_gene: TRBD2; v_gene: TRBV29-1; abundance: few; len: 13; j_gene: TRBJ2-7; CDR3aa: CSVVGGERYEQYF; CDR3nt: TGCAGCGTTGTTGGGGGGGAACGCTACGAGCAGTACTTC
d_gene: NA; v_gene: TRBV4-1; abundance: few; len: 17; j_gene: TRBJ2-7; CDR3aa: CASSQVPAEALRYEQYF; CDR3nt: TGCGCCAGCAGCCAAGTCCCCGCCGAGGCCCTTAGGTACGAGCAGTACTTC
d_gene: NA; v_gene: TRBV12-3/TRBV12-4; abundance: few; len: 12; j_gene: TRBJ1-1; CDR3aa: CASSQGFSEAFF; CDR3nt: TGTGCCAGCAGTCAAGGGTTCTCTGAAGCTTTCTTT
d_gene: NA; v_gene: TRBV4-1; abundance: few; len: 15; j_gene: TRBJ1-2; CDR3aa: CASSQVLQARYGYTF; CDR3nt: TGCGCCAGCAGCCAAGTATTACAGGCCCGCTATGGCTACACCTTC
d_gene: NA; v_gene: TRBV10-3; abundance: few; len: 13; j_gene: TRBJ2-3; CDR3aa: CAISPDPTDTQYF; CDR3nt: TGTGCCATCAGCCCCGACCCCACAGATACGCAGTATTTT
d_gene: NA; v_gene: TRBV7-2; abundance: few; len: 16; j_gene: TRBJ2-3; CDR3aa: CASSLVGGASTDTQYF; CDR3nt: TGTGCCAGCAGCTTAGTGGGCGGGGCTAGCACAGATACGCAGTATTTT
d_gene: NA; v_gene: TRBV27; abundance: few; len: 13; j_gene: TRBJ2-7; CDR3aa: CASSSLDLHEQYF; CDR3nt: TGTGCCAGCAGTTCGCTAGATCTCCACGAGCAGTACTTC
d_gene: TRBD1; v_gene: TRBV9; abundance: few; len: 15; j_gene: TRBJ2-1; CDR3aa: CASSPLGQSYNEQFF; CDR3nt: TGTGCCAGCAGCCCTCTGGGACAGTCCTACAATGAGCAGTTCTTC
d_gene: NA; v_gene: TRBV12-3/TRBV12-4; abundance: NA; len: 17; j_gene: TRBJ2-3; CDR3aa: CASSLGSSGSSTDTQYF; CDR3nt: TGTGCCAGCAGTTTAGGTAGTAGCGGATCAAGCACAGATACGCAGTATTTT
d_gene: NA; v_gene: TRBV25-1; abundance: NA; len: 14; j_gene: TRBJ2-4; CDR3aa: CASSEGQSRDIQYF; CDR3nt: TGTGCCAGCAGTGAAGGACAGAGCCGAGACATTCAGTACTTC
d_gene: TRBD1; v_gene: TRBV12-3/TRBV12-4; abundance: few; len: 15; j_gene: TRBJ2-3; CDR3aa: CASSLTGRGTDTQYF; CDR3nt: TGTGCCAGCAGTTTAACTGGCAGGGGGACAGATACGCAGTATTTT
d_gene: TRBD2; v_gene: TRBV27; abundance: NA; len: 16; j_gene: TRBJ2-1; CDR3aa: CASTRGTSGRGDEQFF; CDR3nt: TGTGCCAGCACTAGGGGGACTAGCGGGAGGGGCGATGAGCAGTTCTTC
d_gene: TRBD2; v_gene: TRBV10-1; abundance: few; len: 16; j_gene: TRBJ2-3; CDR3aa: CASSESGGRITDTQYF; CDR3nt: TGCGCCAGCAGTGAGTCGGGCGGGAGGATAACAGATACGCAGTATTTT
d_gene: TRBD2; v_gene: TRBV14; abundance: NA; len: 16; j_gene: TRBJ2-1; CDR3aa: CASSLPSGTTYNEQFF; CDR3nt: TGTGCCAGCAGTCTACCGAGCGGGACGACCTACAATGAGCAGTTCTTC
d_gene: NA; v_gene: TRBV4-2; abundance: few; len: 16; j_gene: TRBJ2-3; CDR3aa: CASSQLHSGLSDTQYF; CDR3nt: TGTGCCAGCAGCCAATTACACAGCGGGTTATCAGATACGCAGTATTTT
d_gene: TRBD1; v_gene: TRBV19; abundance: few; len: 14; j_gene: TRBJ1-2; CDR3aa: CASSIVGQGYGYTF; CDR3nt: TGTGCCAGTAGTATAGTGGGACAGGGATATGGCTACACCTTC
d_gene: NA; v_gene: TRBV25-1; abundance: few; len: 15; j_gene: TRBJ1-4; CDR3aa: CASSDTTGRNEKLFF; CDR3nt: TGTGCCAGCAGTGATACGACAGGACGGAATGAAAAACTGTTTTTT
d_gene: NA; v_gene: TRBV27; abundance: few; len: 14; j_gene: TRBJ2-7; CDR3aa: CASSLEKPYYEQYF; CDR3nt: TGTGCCAGCAGTTTAGAGAAGCCGTACTACGAGCAGTACTTC
d_gene: NA; v_gene: TRBV29-1; abundance: NA; len: 14; j_gene: TRBJ2-2; CDR3aa: CSVGSEGTAGELFF; CDR3nt: TGCAGCGTTGGTAGCGAAGGGACCGCCGGGGAGCTGTTTTTT
d_gene: NA; v_gene: TRBV6-1; abundance: few; len: 14; j_gene: TRBJ1-4; CDR3aa: CASRNQGYEEKLFF; CDR3nt: TGTGCCAGCAGGAACCAGGGCTACGAAGAAAAACTGTTTTTT
d_gene: NA; v_gene: TRBV7-8; abundance: NA; len: 12; j_gene: TRBJ1-5; CDR3aa: CASSPLGSPQHF; CDR3nt: TGTGCCAGCAGCCCCCTAGGTTCGCCCCAGCATTTT
d_gene: NA; v_gene: TRBV7-8; abundance: few; len: 16; j_gene: TRBJ2-2; CDR3aa: CASSASIVFGTGELFF; CDR3nt: TGTGCCAGCAGCGCAAGTATAGTCTTTGGGACCGGGGAGCTGTTTTTT
d_gene: TRBD2; v_gene: TRBV4-1; abundance: NA; len: 15; j_gene: TRBJ2-1; CDR3aa: CASSLHGTGGDEQFF; CDR3nt: TGCGCCAGCAGCCTCCACGGAACGGGGGGAGATGAGCAGTTCTTC
d_gene: NA; v_gene: TRBV6-1; abundance: NA; len: 14; j_gene: TRBJ1-1; CDR3aa: CASKKAGRATEAFF; CDR3nt: TGTGCCAGCAAGAAGGCAGGGCGAGCGACTGAAGCTTTCTTT
d_gene: NA; v_gene: TRBV12-3/TRBV12-4; abundance: many; len: 15; j_gene: TRBJ2-1; CDR3aa: CASSLMGSSYNEQFF; CDR3nt: TGTGCCAGCAGTTTAATGGGTAGCTCCTACAATGAGCAGTTCTTC
d_gene: TRBD2; v_gene: TRBV29-1; abundance: few; len: 15; j_gene: TRBJ2-3; CDR3aa: CSVEVLAGPTDTQYF; CDR3nt: TGCAGCGTTGAGGTTCTAGCGGGTCCCACAGATACGCAGTATTTT
d_gene: NA; v_gene: TRBV7-9; abundance: many; len: 15; j_gene: TRBJ1-5; CDR3aa: CASSPGGGGNQPQHF; CDR3nt: TGTGCCAGCAGCCCAGGCGGGGGGGGCAATCAGCCCCAGCATTTT
d_gene: NA; v_gene: TRBV5-1; abundance: NA; len: 16; j_gene: TRBJ1-4; CDR3aa: CASSMRPGARGEKLFF; CDR3nt: TGCGCCAGCAGCATGAGACCAGGGGCACGGGGTGAAAAACTGTTTTTT
d_gene: NA; v_gene: TRBV12-3/TRBV12-4; abundance: NA; len: 15; j_gene: TRBJ2-2; CDR3aa: CASSLEQGDTGELFF; CDR3nt: TGTGCCAGCAGTTTGGAACAGGGCGACACCGGGGAGCTGTTTTTT
d_gene: TRBD2; v_gene: TRBV20-1; abundance: few; len: 15; j_gene: TRBJ2-3; CDR3aa: CSASRLAGDTDTQYF; CDR3nt: TGCAGTGCTAGTAGACTAGCGGGGGACACAGATACGCAGTATTTT
d_gene: TRBD2; v_gene: TRBV5-1; abundance: NA; len: 15; j_gene: TRBJ2-3; CDR3aa: CASSFSGVSTDTQYF; CDR3nt: TGCGCCAGCAGCTTCAGCGGGGTTAGCACAGATACGCAGTATTTT
d_gene: TRBD1; v_gene: TRBV5-1; abundance: many; len: 13; j_gene: TRBJ1-2; CDR3aa: CASSPGTGDGYTF; CDR3nt: TGCGCCAGCAGCCCCGGGACAGGGGACGGCTACACCTTC
d_gene: NA; v_gene: TRBV18; abundance: NA; len: 15; j_gene: TRBJ2-3; CDR3aa: CASSPQGGSTDTQYF; CDR3nt: TGTGCCAGCTCACCACAGGGGGGAAGCACAGATACGCAGTATTTT